The 21 T cell receptor beta chains presented below share a single source sample, sequenced in a study of regulatory T cells in long-lasting Graves disease. Documented time point: newly diagnosed GD, antithyroid drugs for less than 3 months. PBMC RNA was the source of the TCR library. Relying on iRepertoire HTBI primers and Arm-PCR of CDR3 regions, the team built TCR beta libraries. TCRdb itself ran the multiplex PCR reads through MiXCR, one entry per CDR3 protein. The sample consists of around 500,000 distinct CDR3 sequences, around 13% of them appearing once. These data were also reused for a study on T cells in Graves' hyperthyroidism and ophthalmopathy.

This material consisted of peripheral blood mononuclear cells (PBMCs), taken at new diagnosis, from a patient treated with antithyroid drugs. The receptors originated from a woman aged 30 to 39 with Graves disease.

This clonotype was observed many times. The gene calls are TRBV12-3 or TRBV12-4 and TRBJ2-5; TRBD2 aligns across 11 bases. Trimming removed 1 base from V and 6 bases from J; junction bases left unmatched: 13. The CDR3 is made up of 18 amino acids. In DNA form, the CDR3 reads TGTGCCAGCAGTTTAGTGGAACTAGCGGGAGCGAGGGGGAAGACCCAGTACTTC. Residues: CASSLVELAGARGKTQYF.

This clonotype showed up many times. The V and J genes are TRBV30 and TRBJ1-2, with a possible D match to TRBD1 (5 bases). V was clipped by 5 bases and J by 5 bases, with 12 bases between them. The CDR3 consists of 12 residues. Per germline, CDR1 GTSNPN and CDR2 SVGIG (reference sequence). CDR3 in DNA: TGTGCCTGGGGGGACGGAACATATGGCTACACCTTC. Translation: CAWGDGTYGYTF. Looking up the rest from reference TRBV30 and TRBJ1-2 gives the full variable domain: SQTIHQWPATLVQPVGSPLSLECTVEGTSNPNLYWYRQAAGRGLQLLFYSVGIGQISSEVPQNLSASRPQDRQFILSSKKLLLSDSGFYLCAWGDGTYGYTFGSGTRLTVV.

This clonotype appeared many times. The chain combines TRBV2 with TRBJ1-5, with TRBD1 identical over 9 bases. This CDR3 comprises 16 residues. Germline-derived CDR1 and CDR2 are SNHLY and FYNNEI. The junction had 11 bases not matched to a gene; V was cut back by 8 bases and J by 3 bases. The CDR3 loop is CASRSNRGQVNQPQHF. CDR3 DNA sequence: TGTGCCAGCCGAAGCAACAGGGGGCAAGTCAATCAGCCCCAGCATTTT.

This clonotype has a handful of counts. The V call is TRBV9, the J call TRBJ1-2; tentatively, D is TRBD1 (5 bases). The germline gives CDR1 SGDLS, CDR2 YYNGEE. Trimming took 3 bases from V and 6 from J, leaving 15 bases between them. The length of the CDR3 is 14 residues. Here the CDR3 reads CASSARGGLDGYTF. The CDR3 nucleotides are TGTGCCAGCAGCGCCCGGGGGGGGTTGGATGGCTACACCTTC.

This clonotype was seen repeatedly, ten times or more. This sequence joins TRBV6-1 and TRBJ2-7, with unresolved D. Trimming pared 0 bases from V and 7 bases from J, leaving 19 bases between. The CDR3 is 16 residues long. The V gene's germline CDR1 is MNHNS and CDR2 SASEGT. The CDR3: CASSEARTYPTSEQYF. Written as DNA, the CDR3 is TGTGCCAGCAGTGAAGCCCGCACCTATCCTACTTCGGAGCAGTACTTC.

This clonotype was seen repeatedly, ten times or more. The chain is built from TRBV10-2 and TRBJ2-2; TRBD1 agrees at 10 bases. V lost 0 bases to trimming and J lost 6 bases; unmatched junction nucleotides: 7. The germline gives CDR1 WSHSY, CDR2 SAAADI. The CDR3 extends over 17 amino acids. In nucleotides, the CDR3 is TGCGCCAGCAGTGAGTCGAGAGGGACAGGGGCCGCCGGGGAGCTGTTTTTT. This gives the protein CASSESRGTGAAGELFF.

V gene TRBV3-1 combines with J gene TRBJ2-1; D uncertain. V was shortened by 4 bases and J by 0 bases, with 13 bases between the two germline ends. Germline V gene data show CDR1 as LGHDT and CDR2 as YNNKEL (reference sequence). This CDR3 comprises 16 residues. CDR3 amino acids: CASSPSGALSYNEQFF. The CDR3 DNA is TGTGCCAGCAGCCCCTCCGGAGCACTCTCCTACAATGAGCAGTTCTTC.

This clonotype was recorded many times. The rearrangement joins TRBV24-1 to TRBJ2-1, with 8 bases matching TRBD1. J was trimmed by 5 bases and V by 7 bases; bases with no gene match: 3. Germline V gene lookup returns CDR1 KGHDR and CDR2 SFDVKD. This CDR3 spans 13 amino acids. This CDR3 reads CATRARGHNEQFF. CDR3 bases: TGTGCCACCAGAGCCAGGGGGCACAATGAGCAGTTCTTC.

In its sample, this clonotype was seen many times. This chain links TRBV7-8 with TRBJ2-7, with no clear D. The CDR3 is 16 amino acids. Germline CDR1 and CDR2: SGHVS and FQNEAQ. The V end lost 5 bases, the J end lost 2 bases, and 19 bases lay between the germline ends. CDR3 sequence: CASSRKSGSVTYEQYF. The DNA for the CDR3 is TGTGCCAGCAGCCGGAAATCAGGATCCGTTACCTACGAGCAGTACTTC. Based on the CDR3 plus reference TRBV7-8 and TRBJ2-7, the full variable domain is GAGVSQSPRYKVAKRGQDVALRCDPISGHVSLFWYQQALGQGPEFLTYFQNEAQLDKSGLPSDRFFAERPEGSVSTLKIQRTQQEDSAVYLCASSRKSGSVTYEQYFGPGTRLTVT.

This clonotype was observed at least ten times. The V call is TRBV30, the J call TRBJ1-2; D possibly corresponds to TRBD1 (5 bases). The germline V gene has CDR1 GTSNPN and CDR2 SVGIG (reference sequence). With 3 bases removed from V and 6 bases from J, the gap between germline ends came to 14 bases. The CDR3 has 13 amino acids. The CDR3 DNA is TGTGCCTGGAGCCGGGACGATCGAGATGGCTACACCTTC. This codes for CAWSRDDRDGYTF.

This clonotype showed up many times. J is TRBJ2-7 and V is TRBV20-1, with 9 bases lining up with TRBD2. In germline, CDR1 is DFQATT, CDR2 SNEGSKA (reference sequence). V lost 6 bases to trimming and J lost 2 bases; unmatched junction nucleotides: 11. The CDR3 runs 15 residues. CDR3 DNA sequence: TGCAGTGCCCAAATACTAGCGGGCCAGACCTACGAGCAGTACTTC. This sequence encodes CSAQILAGQTYEQYF.

The chain has TRBV6-5 and TRBJ1-2, with D uncertain. There are 13 residues in the CDR3. Per the germline V gene, CDR1 is MNHEY and CDR2 is SVGAGI. V was clipped by 4 bases and J by 3 bases, with 9 bases between them. CDR3 sequence reads: CASSFRLDYGYTF. In DNA form, the CDR3 reads TGTGCCAGCAGTTTTCGTTTGGACTATGGCTACACCTTC.

The rearrangement links TRBV7-3 to TRBJ2-3, with a possible D match to TRBD2 (5 bases). V was trimmed by 2 bases and J by 4 bases, leaving 13 bases between them. From germline, CDR1 is SGHTA and CDR2 FQGTGA. The CDR3 consists of 15 residues. CDR3 residues: CASSLFAGPADTQYF. CDR3 in DNA: TGTGCCAGCAGCTTATTTGCGGGCCCCGCAGATACGCAGTATTTT.

V usage is TRBV2 and J usage is TRBJ1-6; D is uncertain. CDR3 length equals 16 residues. V dropped 2 bases and J dropped 9 bases, with 17 bases sitting between them. Germline V gene data show CDR1 as SNHLY and CDR2 as FYNNEI. CDR3 loop: CASSEYGSLVGSPLHF. The CDR3 DNA reads as TGTGCCAGCAGTGAATATGGCAGCTTAGTGGGTTCACCCCTCCACTTT.

The table lists this clonotype with many counts. CDR3 nucleotides: TGTGCCTGGAGTAGCCAGTCTAACTATGGCTACACCTTC. Protein: CAWSSQSNYGYTF. The V call is TRBV30, the J call TRBJ1-2; no clear D gene. Trimming removed 2 bases at V and 0 bases at J, with 7 bases between. Germline CDR1 GTSNPN, CDR2 SVGIG (reference sequence). This CDR3 comprises 13 residues.

The V gene is TRBV19, the J gene TRBJ1-1; no reliable D call. CDR1 is LNHDA, CDR2 SQIVND, per germline (reference sequence). V gave up 3 bases and J gave up 2 bases, with 7 bases separating them. CDR3 size: 13 residues. The CDR3 DNA follows: TGTGCCAGTAGTATGGCCCCTAACACTGAAGCTTTCTTT. Protein product: CASSMAPNTEAFF.

In this sample, this clonotype turned up a few times. The chain is built from TRBV13 and TRBJ1-5, with D possibly matching TRBD1 (5 bases). Germline values: CDR1 PRHDT, CDR2 FYEKMQ (reference sequence). V was clipped by 3 bases and J by 9 bases, with 12 bases between them. The CDR3 has 13 amino acids. CDR3 residues: CASSFWGTGPQHF. In DNA, the CDR3 is TGTGCCAGCAGCTTTTGGGGGACTGGGCCCCAGCATTTT.

Many counts were recorded for this clonotype. CDR3 DNA: TGTGCCAGCAGCCGGCTGGGCGGGAGTAGCACAGATACGCAGTATTTT. It codes for CASSRLGGSSTDTQYF. This sequence joins TRBV7-2 and TRBJ2-3; 7 positions agree with TRBD2. Unmatched junction bases numbered 8, after V lost 5 bases and J lost 0 bases. Per the germline V gene, CDR1 is SGHTA and CDR2 is FQGNSA. This CDR3 is built from 16 residues.

The sample holds many counts of this clonotype. The chain uses TRBV15 and TRBJ2-7, with D perhaps matching TRBD1 (6 bases). Germline CDR1 is LNHNV and CDR2 is YYDKDF (reference sequence). The CDR3 length is 16 residues. The V end was cut by 0 bases, the J end by 4 bases, with 16 bases between. CDR3 coding DNA: TGTGCCACCAGCAGAGACAGGACAGCGCGTGCTTACGAGCAGTACTTC. Protein: CATSRDRTARAYEQYF.

Comment on this clonotype: This sequence may be a read error, since a much larger clone differs from it by one base. J is TRBJ2-1 and V is TRBV28; 10 positions agree with TRBD1. CDR1 MDHEN and CDR2 SYDVKM come from the germline V gene. V was clipped by 10 bases and J by 10 bases; unmatched bases: 7. CDR3 size: 12 residues. CDR3 sequence (DNA): TGTGCCACGGGACAGGGGTTCTACGAGCAGTTCTTC. It is translated as CATGQGFYEQFF.

At least ten counts were recorded for this clonotype. The V call is TRBV7-9, the J call TRBJ2-3; no reliable D call. V was trimmed by 5 bases and J by 4 bases, leaving 10 bases between them. Germline loops: CDR1 SEHNR, CDR2 FQNEAQ (reference sequence). This CDR3 comprises 13 residues. CDR3 loop: CASSIRTSDTQYF. Here the CDR3 DNA reads TGTGCCAGCAGCATAAGGACCTCAGATACGCAGTATTTT.